This TCR beta chain came from a study of T cell changes during pregnancy in multiple sclerosis. Sequenced by immunoSEQ multiplex PCR; TCRdb stores in-frame clones only, minus some. The sample holds 70,000 to 95,000 clones, approximately 95% seen once. The germline V gene encodes CDR1 SGHTA and CDR2 FQGNSA. Germline trimming cut 1 base from V and 3 bases from J; bases unmatched to any gene: 3. CDR3 size: 16 residues. This chain uses TRBV7-2 with TRBJ2-7; TRBD2 aligns across 13 bases. Sequencing was performed on peripheral blood, taken after pregnancy. This clonotype originated in a female donor in good health, enrolled as a control in a pregnancy study. CDR3 amino acids: CASSLVGTSGNYEQYF. The CDR3 nucleotides read TGTGCCAGCAGCTTAGTAGGGACTAGCGGGAACTACGAGCAGTACTTC.